Listed here is a single T cell receptor (beta chain). The data stem from a study of blood T cell repertoires in COVID-19. Overall study: Samples came from the United States, Italy and Spain, spanning acute and convalescent COVID-19. PBMCs, B-cell-depleted T cells, or T cells were the source of the cDNA or gDNA that made up the material.

In the authors' workflow: From reference gene primer amplification, estimates of nucleated cell counts were derived. Repertoires were generated with immunoSEQ multiplex PCR, while TCRdb's copy carries only in-frame clones and drops some. That table gives V, J and clone size, and the DNA gave D and trimming. The data hold about 210,000 clones, with 80% to 90% observed a single time. The germline gives CDR1 SGHRS, CDR2 YFSETQ. This CDR3 is built from 13 residues. The V end was cut by 7 bases, the J end by 1 base, with 11 bases between. The specimen was peripheral blood. The receptor comes from a woman aged 50 to 60 with acute or convalescent COVID-19. V gene TRBV5-1 combines with J gene TRBJ2-5; D may be TRBD2 (6 bases). CDR3 region: CASRAGSQETQYF. The CDR3 DNA sequence: TGCGCCAGCCGTGCCGGGAGCCAAGAGACCCAGTACTTC.